Each of the 22 T cell receptor beta chains below was sequenced from the same sample in a study of blood T cell repertoires in COVID-19. This table comes from immunoSEQ multiplex PCR, and its TCRdb copy is limited to in-frame clones, with some not included. The sample shows around 140,000 clones, about 89% of them seen only once. Material: peripheral blood. These receptor sequences come from a man between 50 and 59 years old with active or convalescent COVID-19.

In its sample, this clone was seen a few times. The chain couples TRBV6-5 to TRBJ2-7; D remains unclear. The length of the CDR3 is 11 residues. The ends were cut back, 11 bases at V and 0 bases at J, with 8 bases in the middle. Germline CDR1 MNHEY, CDR2 SVGAGI. The CDR3 DNA is TGTGCCCGTGAGGTCTCCTACGAGCAGTACTTC. Residues: CAREVSYEQYF.

The CDR3 loop reads CASSLTGRNTGELFF. The CDR3 region has the DNA TGCGCCAGCAGCTTAACAGGGCGAAACACCGGGGAGCTGTTTTTT. This rearrangement joins TRBV5-1 to TRBJ2-2; tentatively, D is TRBD1 (6 bases). The CDR3 has 15 amino acids. The V gene's germline CDR1 is SGHRS and CDR2 YFSETQ. Deletions cut 2 bases from V and 2 bases from J, with 10 bases between.

The V gene is TRBV24-1, the J gene TRBJ2-3; TRBD2 might be the D (5 bases). CDR3 length: 16 residues. Trimming took off 4 bases at V and 3 bases at J, with 16 bases between the two ends. Germline V gene lookup returns CDR1 KGHDR and CDR2 SFDVKD. The CDR3 bases are TGTGCCACCAGTGAAACTTGGGAGTGGCTAACAGATACGCAGTATTTT. Its protein is CATSETWEWLTDTQYF.

The chain uses TRBV27 and TRBJ1-6; D is possibly TRBD1 (5 bases). V was clipped by 8 bases and J by 5 bases, with 7 bases between them. Germline values: CDR1 MNHEY, CDR2 SMNVEV (reference sequence). The CDR3 runs 12 residues. The CDR3 sequence is CASRQNNSPLHF. The CDR3 nucleotides read TGTGCCAGCCGACAGAATAATTCACCCCTCCACTTT.

This rearrangement joins TRBV6-8 to TRBJ2-7; D may be TRBD2 (6 bases). V was shortened by 6 bases and J by 0 bases, with 18 bases between the two germline ends. From germline, CDR1 is MNHGY and CDR2 SAAAGT. The CDR3 has 16 residues. The CDR3 nucleotides read TGTGCCAGCAGCCGAAGCGGGCGACCCCACTCCTACGAGCAGTACTTC. Its protein product is CASSRSGRPHSYEQYF.

The CDR3 loop reads CASSVSGLIQETQYF. The CDR3 nucleotides are TGTGCCAGCAGTGTCTCGGGGTTAATACAAGAGACCCAGTACTTC. This rearrangement joins TRBV28 to TRBJ2-5; perhaps TRBD2 as D (5 bases). Germline CDR1 MDHEN, CDR2 SYDVKM. The CDR3 runs to 15 residues. V lost 5 bases to trimming and J lost 2 bases, with 15 bases between them.

CDR3 bases: TGTGCCAGCAGCCAAGCACGGGGCGGGGAGCTGTTTTTT. Translated, it gives CASSQARGGELFF. The chain couples TRBV3-1 (or the pseudogene TRBV3-2) to TRBJ2-2, with D tentatively TRBD2 (5 bases). Trimming removed 1 base at V and 7 bases at J, with 7 bases between. In germline, CDR1 is LGHDT, CDR2 YNNKEL (reference sequence). This CDR3 contains 13 residues.

The rearrangement links TRBV7-6 to TRBJ2-1, with TRBD2 matching 9 bases. Trimming cost V 6 bases and J 0 bases; bases outside gene matches: 9. Per germline, CDR1 SGHVS and CDR2 FNYEAQ. The CDR3 spans 17 residues. The CDR3, as DNA: TGTGCCAGCAGTTTAAGCGGGGGGCAGAGCTCCTACAATGAGCAGTTCTTC. The encoded protein is CASSLSGGQSSYNEQFF.

The chain carries TRBV9 and TRBJ2-3; 8 positions agree with TRBD2. Germline CDR1 reads SGDLS; CDR2 reads YYNGEE. V lost 4 bases and J lost 2; bases outside the gene matches: 24. This CDR3 is built from 21 residues. The CDR3 here is CASSPRNPGGLLPPNTDTQYF. The CDR3 nucleotides are TGTGCCAGCAGCCCACGAAATCCGGGGGGGCTACTACCTCCGAACACAGATACGCAGTATTTT. Together with reference TRBV9 and TRBJ2-3, the CDR3 gives the full variable domain: DSGVTQTPKHLITATGQRVTLRCSPRSGDLSVYWYQQSLDQGLQFLIQYYNGEERAKGNILERFSAQQFPDLHSELNLSSLELGDSALYFCASSPRNPGGLLPPNTDTQYFGPGTRLTVL.

This rearrangement joins TRBV19 to TRBJ1-5; D gene uncertain. The CDR3 is 16 amino acids. Germline-derived CDR1 and CDR2 are LNHDA and SQIVND (reference sequence). V lost 1 base and J lost 7, with 17 bases in between. This CDR3 is CASSIGNRRVWQPQHF. The CDR3 DNA follows: TGTGCCAGTAGTATAGGGAATAGGAGGGTTTGGCAGCCCCAGCATTTT. Supplemented by reference TRBV19 and TRBJ1-5, the full variable domain reads DGGITQSPKYLFRKEGQNVTLSCEQNLNHDAMYWYRQDPGQGLRLIYYSQIVNDFQKGDIAEGYSVSREKKESFPLTVTSAQKNPTAFYLCASSIGNRRVWQPQHFGDGTRLSIL.

Only one count was recorded for this clone. The CDR3 bases are TGTGCCAGCAGCCGCGGATACTACGAGCAGTACTTC. Amino acids: CASSRGYYEQYF. The rearrangement links TRBV3-1 (or the pseudogene TRBV3-2) to TRBJ2-7; D gene unclear. The V end was cut by 4 bases, the J end by 3 bases, with 7 bases between. The CDR3 extends over 12 amino acids. Germline CDR1 LGHDT, CDR2 YNNKEL (reference sequence).

The V and J genes are TRBV9 and TRBJ1-5; D remains unclear. V was pared by 4 bases and J by 4 bases, with 12 bases between. The germline CDR1 and CDR2 sequences are SGDLS and YYNGEE. The CDR3 runs to 14 residues. The CDR3 reads CASSSRGGNQPQHF. The CDR3 nucleotides are TGTGCCAGCAGCTCCCGGGGAGGTAATCAGCCCCAGCATTTT.

V usage is TRBV5-4 and J usage is TRBJ2-3; D possibly corresponds to TRBD1 (5 bases). CDR1 SGHNT and CDR2 YYREEE come from the germline V gene (reference sequence). This CDR3 comprises 14 residues. V lost 2 bases and J lost 3, with 10 bases in between. DNA for the CDR3: TGTGCCAGCAGCTTAAGGGGCGCGACAGATACGCAGTATTTT. This encodes CASSLRGATDTQYF.

The V and J genes are TRBV18 and TRBJ1-4; TRBD1 is a possible D gene (6 bases). Germline V gene data show CDR1 as KGHSH and CDR2 as LQKENI. The length of the CDR3 is 19 residues. V was clipped by 3 bases and J by 0 bases, with 20 bases between them. CDR3 DNA sequence: TGTGCCAGCTCACCCATTTCTACAGGGAACCCAACAACTAATGAAAAACTGTTTTTT. Its translation: CASSPISTGNPTTNEKLFF.

This clone was seen more than once but under ten times. The chain links TRBV7-9 to TRBJ2-7; D not resolved. Germline V gene lookup returns CDR1 SEHNR and CDR2 FQNEAQ (reference sequence). The CDR3 runs to 12 residues. V lost 1 base and J 2 bases, leaving 3 bases between the germline ends. Here the CDR3 DNA reads TGTGCCAGCAGCTTAGACACCTACGAGCAGTACTTC. Its translation is CASSLDTYEQYF. Combining the CDR3 with reference TRBV7-9 and TRBJ2-7 gives the whole variable domain DTGVSQNPRHKITKRGQNVTFRCDPISEHNRLYWYRQTLGQGPEFLTYFQNEAQLEKSRLLSDRFSAERPKGSFSTLEIQRTEQGDSAMYLCASSLDTYEQYFGPGTRLTVT.

In this sample, this clone turned up once. The rearrangement joins TRBV4-1 to TRBJ1-2, with TRBD1 identical over 7 bases. Trimming took 4 bases from V and 3 from J; bases not matched to a gene: 8. The V gene's germline CDR1 is MGHRA and CDR2 YSYEKL. The CDR3 contains 15 residues. As DNA, the CDR3 is TGCGCCAGCAGCCGGCACACAGGGGTGGACTATGGCTACACCTTC. Translated, it gives CASSRHTGVDYGYTF.

This sequence joins TRBV5-1 and TRBJ1-5; possible D gene TRBD1, 6 bases. V was clipped by 0 bases and J by 2 bases, with 12 bases between them. The CDR3 is 16 amino acids. Germline V lookup: CDR1 SGHRS, CDR2 YFSETQ. The CDR3, as DNA: TGCGCCAGCAGCTTGGGGGGGCTATTGGGCAATCAGCCCCAGCATTTT. This translates into CASSLGGLLGNQPQHF.

The chain carries TRBV12-3 or TRBV12-4 and TRBJ1-1; 7 positions agree with TRBD1. Germline trimming cut 5 bases from V and 9 bases from J; bases unmatched to any gene: 6. The CDR3 is made up of 12 amino acids. The CDR3 nucleotides read TGTGCCAGCAGTGAGAGGGGGCTCCAAGCTTTCTTT. Protein sequence: CASSERGLQAFF.

CDR3 sequence: CASSETGFSYNEQFF. DNA for the CDR3: TGTGCCAGCAGCGAGACAGGATTCTCCTACAATGAGCAGTTCTTC. V and J are TRBV7-6 and TRBJ2-1; a possible D gene is TRBD1 (6 bases). There are 15 residues in the CDR3. Looked up from germline, CDR1 is SGHVS and CDR2 is FNYEAQ. The germline V and J ends were trimmed by 5 bases and 0 bases, with 11 bases remaining between them.

In the case of this clone: At the DNA level, this CDR3 is encoded by other sequences in the same sample as well. CDR3 sequence (DNA): TGTGCCAGCAGCTTGTCACAGGGGTATGGCTACACCTTC. It specifies CASSLSQGYGYTF. This rearrangement joins TRBV5-6 to TRBJ1-2; 7 bases fit TRBD1. Germline CDR1 and CDR2: SGHDT and YYEEEE. V was clipped by 1 base and J by 5 bases; unmatched bases: 2. CDR3 size: 13 residues.

The chain carries TRBV19 and TRBJ1-3; 7 nucleotides align to TRBD1. Germline V gene sequence: CDR1 LNHDA, CDR2 SQIVND (reference sequence). The ends lost 9 bases at V and 0 bases at J; junction bases unmatched: 5. The CDR3 loop spans 14 amino acids. CDR3 amino acids: CASGQVSSGNTIYF. In DNA form, the CDR3 reads TGTGCCAGCGGACAGGTCTCCTCTGGAAACACCATATATTTT.

The sample holds one count of this clone. The chain joins TRBV19 to TRBJ1-3; D perhaps matches TRBD1 (6 bases). V was clipped by 6 bases and J by 4 bases, with 10 bases between them. The CDR3 covers 13 residues. Germline CDR1 reads LNHDA; CDR2 reads SQIVND (reference sequence). In nucleotides, the CDR3 is TGTGCCAGTAGCGTCACAGGGGGAAACACCATATATTTT. It yields the protein CASSVTGGNTIYF.